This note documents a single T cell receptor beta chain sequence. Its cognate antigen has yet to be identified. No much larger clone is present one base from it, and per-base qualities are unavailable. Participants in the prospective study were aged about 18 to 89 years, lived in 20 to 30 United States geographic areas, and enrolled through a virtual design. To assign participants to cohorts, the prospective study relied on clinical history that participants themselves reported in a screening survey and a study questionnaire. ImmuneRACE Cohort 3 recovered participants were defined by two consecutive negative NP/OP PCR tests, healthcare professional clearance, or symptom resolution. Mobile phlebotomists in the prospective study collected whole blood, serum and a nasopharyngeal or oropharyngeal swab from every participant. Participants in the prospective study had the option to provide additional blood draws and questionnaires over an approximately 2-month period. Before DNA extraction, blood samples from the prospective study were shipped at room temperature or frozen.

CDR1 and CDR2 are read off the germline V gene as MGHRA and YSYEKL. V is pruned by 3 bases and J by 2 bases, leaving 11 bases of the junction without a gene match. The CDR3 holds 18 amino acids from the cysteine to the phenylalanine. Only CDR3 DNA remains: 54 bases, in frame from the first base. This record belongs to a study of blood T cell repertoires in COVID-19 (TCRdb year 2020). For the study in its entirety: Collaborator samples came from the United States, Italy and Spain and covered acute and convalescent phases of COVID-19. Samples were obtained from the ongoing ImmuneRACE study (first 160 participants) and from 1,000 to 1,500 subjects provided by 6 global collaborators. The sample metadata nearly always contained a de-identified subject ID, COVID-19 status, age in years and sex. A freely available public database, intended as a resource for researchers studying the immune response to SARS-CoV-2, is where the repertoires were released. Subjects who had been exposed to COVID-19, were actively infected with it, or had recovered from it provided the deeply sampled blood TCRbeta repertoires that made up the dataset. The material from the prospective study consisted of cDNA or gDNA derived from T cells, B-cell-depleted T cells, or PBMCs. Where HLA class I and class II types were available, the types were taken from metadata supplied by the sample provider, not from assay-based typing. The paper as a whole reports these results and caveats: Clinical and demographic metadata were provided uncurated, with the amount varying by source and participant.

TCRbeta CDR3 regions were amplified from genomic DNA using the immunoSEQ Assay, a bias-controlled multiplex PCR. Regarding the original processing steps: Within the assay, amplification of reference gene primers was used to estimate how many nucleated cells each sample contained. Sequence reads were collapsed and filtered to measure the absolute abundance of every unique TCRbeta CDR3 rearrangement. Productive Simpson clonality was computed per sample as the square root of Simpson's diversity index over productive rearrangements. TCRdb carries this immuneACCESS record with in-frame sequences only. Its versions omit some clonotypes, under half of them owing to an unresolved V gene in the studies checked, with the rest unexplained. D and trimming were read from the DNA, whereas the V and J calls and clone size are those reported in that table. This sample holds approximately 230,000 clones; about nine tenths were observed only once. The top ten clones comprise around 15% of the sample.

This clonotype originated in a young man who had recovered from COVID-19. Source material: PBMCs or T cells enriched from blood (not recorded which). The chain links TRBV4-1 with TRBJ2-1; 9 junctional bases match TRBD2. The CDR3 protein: CASSHYPQAGGTYNEQFF. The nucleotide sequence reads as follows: TGCGCCAGCAGCCACTACCCTCAGGCGGGAGGGACCTACAATGAGCAGTTCTTC.